This passage covers 24 T cell receptor beta chains from one sample sequenced in a study of blood T cell repertoires in COVID-19. The method was immunoSEQ multiplex PCR; TCRdb's version includes in-frame clones alone and lacks a portion of them. Of 150,000 or so clones listed, over 70% are singletons. What was sequenced was peripheral blood. The source of these receptors is a human donor in a cohort sampled during active COVID-19.

The CDR3 reads CASSWGDGRGYTF. The CDR3 DNA reads as TGTGCCAGCAGCTGGGGCGACGGGAGGGGCTACACCTTC. V usage is TRBV28 and J usage is TRBJ1-2, with D tentatively TRBD1 (5 bases). This CDR3 has 13 residues. V lost 6 bases and J lost 8, with 16 bases in between. In germline, CDR1 is MDHEN, CDR2 SYDVKM.

V is TRBV13 and J is TRBJ2-7; weak D call: TRBD2 (5 bases). Germline-derived CDR1 and CDR2 are PRHDT and FYEKMQ (reference sequence). Trimming removed 3 bases from V and 2 bases from J, with 8 bases in between. This CDR3 comprises 13 residues. CDR3 DNA sequence: TGTGCCAGCAGCTTGGGGAGAGCCTACGAGCAGTACGTC. Encoded protein: CASSLGRAYEQYV.

The V and J genes are TRBV15 and TRBJ2-3; D uncertain. Germline V gives CDR1 LNHNV, CDR2 YYDKDF (reference sequence). The CDR3 is made up of 16 amino acids. Deletions cut 0 bases from V and 0 bases from J, with 10 bases between. The CDR3 DNA reads TGTGCCACCAGCAGAGAGGGCGATGGGAGCACAGATACGCAGTATTTT. Translation: CATSREGDGSTDTQYF.

The chain links TRBV9 to TRBJ1-1; D may be TRBD1 (6 bases). Trimming shortened V by 4 bases and J by 5 bases, and 12 bases separated the two germline ends. CDR1 and CDR2 from the germline V gene are SGDLS and YYNGEE. The CDR3 consists of 13 residues. The CDR3 bases are TGTGCCAGCAGCAGACAGGAGTGGACTGAAGCTTTCTTT. It specifies CASSRQEWTEAFF.

The CDR3 DNA reads TGTGCCAGTAGTATATCGGTCCAGGGGCCCCAGCATTTT. Residues: CASSISVQGPQHF. V usage is TRBV19 and J usage is TRBJ1-5, with D tentatively TRBD1 (5 bases). The germline gives CDR1 LNHDA, CDR2 SQIVND (reference sequence). V lost 2 bases and J 9 bases, leaving 11 bases between the germline ends. The CDR3 loop spans 13 amino acids.

This clone was detected a few times. V and J are TRBV10-3 and TRBJ1-5; D gene unclear. V lost 2 bases and J lost 2, with 4 bases in between. There are 13 residues in the CDR3. Germline-derived CDR1 and CDR2 are ENHRY and SYGVKD. The CDR3 spells CAISEPGNQPQHF. In nucleotides, the CDR3 is TGTGCCATCAGTGAGCCAGGCAATCAGCCCCAGCATTTT.

V and J are TRBV4-1 and TRBJ1-6; 8 bases are shared with TRBD1. The V gene end was trimmed by 3 bases and the J gene end by 3 bases; junction bases not matched to a gene: 4. Looked up from germline, CDR1 is MGHRA and CDR2 is YSYEKL. The CDR3 runs 16 residues. The CDR3 reads CASSQTGDLYNSPLHF. The CDR3 DNA sequence: TGCGCCAGCAGCCAGACAGGGGATCTCTATAATTCACCCCTCCACTTT.

J is TRBJ2-5 and V is TRBV14, with D possibly being TRBD1 (6 bases). V was shortened by 4 bases and J by 4 bases, with 13 bases between the two germline ends. CDR3 length: 14 residues. CDR1 is SGHDN, CDR2 FVKESK, per germline. CDR3 nucleotide sequence: TGTGCCAGCAGCCCTGACCTAGGGGGAGAGACCCAGTACTTC. This encodes CASSPDLGGETQYF.

The genes are TRBV27 and TRBJ1-1; D may be TRBD1 (5 bases). V shed 3 bases and J shed 6 bases, with 11 bases lying between them. This CDR3 is 13 amino acids long. Germline lookup yields CDR1 MNHEY and CDR2 SMNVEV (reference sequence). CDR3 sequence (DNA): TGTGCCAGCAGTTTTGGGGGAGGTTCTGAAGCTTTCTTT. The encoded protein is CASSFGGGSEAFF.

The chain couples TRBV5-8 to TRBJ1-1, with TRBD1 as a possible D gene (6 bases). The CDR3 is made up of 13 amino acids. The germline V and J ends were trimmed by 3 bases and 5 bases, with 11 bases remaining between them. CDR1 is SGHTS and CDR2 is YDEGEE in the germline V gene. The CDR3 reads CASSSRGWTEAFF. The CDR3 DNA reads TGTGCCAGCAGCTCCAGGGGATGGACTGAAGCTTTCTTT.

The chain recombines TRBV2 with TRBJ1-2; the D is unclear. Germline assignment: CDR1 SNHLY and CDR2 FYNNEI. The CDR3 consists of 13 residues. The V and J ends lost 6 bases and 2 bases respectively, with 10 bases between them. CDR3 region: CASSPGRNYGYTF. DNA for the CDR3: TGTGCCAGCAGCCCAGGAAGAAACTATGGCTACACCTTC. The whole variable domain, remainder taken from reference TRBV2 and TRBJ1-2, is EPEVTQTPSHQVTQMGQEVILRCVPISNHLYFYWYRQILGQKVEFLVSFYNNEISEKSEIFDDQFSVERPDGSNFTLKIRSTKLEDSAMYFCASSPGRNYGYTFGSGTRLTVV.

A few counts support this clone. The J gene is TRBJ2-1, the V gene TRBV4-3, with 7 nucleotides matching TRBD1. V trimming: 4 bases; J trimming: 5 bases; junction bases outside the gene matches: 11. The CDR3 runs to 16 residues. Germline V CDR1 and CDR2: LGHNA, YSLEER. CDR3 DNA sequence: TGCGCCAGCAGCCTAGGGACAGCGCGAGGGGACAATGAGCAGTTCTTC. Its protein is CASSLGTARGDNEQFF.

This rearrangement joins TRBV6-5 to TRBJ2-2, with 9 bases aligning to TRBD1. The ends lost 6 bases at V and 6 bases at J; junction bases unmatched: 8. Germline CDR1 reads MNHEY; CDR2 reads SVGAGI. The CDR3 runs to 15 residues. CDR3 nucleotides: TGTGCCAGCAGGTCCGGGACAGGGCTAGCCGGGGAGCTGTTTTTT. Translated: CASRSGTGLAGELFF.

The chain couples TRBV18 to TRBJ1-2; 10 nucleotides line up with TRBD1. Germline V gene sequence: CDR1 KGHSH, CDR2 LQKENI. The CDR3 runs 14 residues. Trimming cost V 6 bases and J 3 bases; bases outside gene matches: 4. The CDR3 bases are TGTGCCAGCTCCCAGGGACAGGGGTACTATGGCTACACCTTC. Its translation: CASSQGQGYYGYTF.

The chain is built from TRBV4-3 and TRBJ1-2; 10 bases match TRBD1. The V gene end was trimmed by 5 bases and the J gene end by 3 bases; junction bases not matched to a gene: 3. The CDR3 spans 14 residues. The germline CDR1 and CDR2 sequences are LGHNA and YSLEER. In DNA, the CDR3 is TGCGCCAGCAGCTCCGGGACAGGGGACTATGGCTACACCTTC. Residues: CASSSGTGDYGYTF.

This sequence joins TRBV6-2 or TRBV6-3 and TRBJ2-1; D perhaps matches TRBD1 (6 bases). This CDR3 contains 13 residues. Germline V gives CDR1 MNHEY, CDR2 SVGEGT. V was trimmed by 6 bases and J by 11 bases, leaving 17 bases between them. DNA for the CDR3: TGTGCCAGCAGCCACGGACAGACCGCTAAGCAGTTCTTC. Amino acid sequence: CASSHGQTAKQFF.

The V and J genes are TRBV14 and TRBJ2-3, with 11 bases identical to TRBD2. The CDR3 runs to 15 residues. Trimming took 4 bases from V and 9 from J; bases not matched to a gene: 9. The germline V gene has CDR1 SGHDN and CDR2 FVKESK. This CDR3 reads CASSPTSGGSATQYF. The CDR3 nucleotides read TGTGCCAGCAGCCCAACTAGCGGGGGTTCGGCGACGCAGTATTTT.

This clone was picked up a small number of times. V usage is TRBV7-9 and J usage is TRBJ1-2; D uncertain. The germline V gene has CDR1 SEHNR and CDR2 FQNEAQ (reference sequence). V was cut by 3 bases and J by 5 bases, with 7 bases left in between. The CDR3 contains 12 residues. The CDR3 here is CASSFQLYGYTF. In DNA, the CDR3 is TGTGCCAGCAGCTTTCAGTTGTATGGCTACACCTTC.

J is TRBJ2-1 and V is TRBV28; D not resolved. The V end was cut by 5 bases, the J end by 5 bases, with 16 bases between. This CDR3 comprises 15 residues. Germline V gene data show CDR1 as MDHEN and CDR2 as SYDVKM. In DNA, the CDR3 is TGTGCCAGCAGTCAAAATCTAAGAACCCACAATGAGCAGTTCTTC. Encoded protein: CASSQNLRTHNEQFF.

The V and J genes are TRBV20-1 and TRBJ1-1, with D unresolved. Between the trimmed V and J ends, which lost 0 bases and 5 bases, there was a span of 4 bases. Germline lookup yields CDR1 DFQATT and CDR2 SNEGSKA (reference sequence). The CDR3 consists of 11 residues. The CDR3 sequence is CSARDNTEAFF. In nucleotides, the CDR3 is TGCAGTGCTAGAGATAATACTGAAGCTTTCTTT.

The chain has TRBV7-3 and TRBJ2-1; 10 bases agree with TRBD2. Trimming at V came to 7 bases and at J to 5 bases, leaving 8 bases not matched to a gene. This CDR3 contains 15 residues. Germline CDR1 reads SGHTA; CDR2 reads FQGTGA. The CDR3 DNA reads as TGTGCCAGCACAAGCGGGGGGGACCCGCACAATGAGCAGTTCTTC. Translating it yields CASTSGGDPHNEQFF.

The chain has TRBV2 and TRBJ2-5; perhaps TRBD2 as D (6 bases). This CDR3 has 15 residues. The V gene lost 3 bases and the J gene lost 5 bases, with 16 bases spanning the gap. The germline gives CDR1 SNHLY, CDR2 FYNNEI. The CDR3 sequence is CASSEGGPSYETQYF. DNA for the CDR3: TGTGCCAGCAGTGAGGGAGGACCCTCTTACGAGACCCAGTACTTC.

The J gene is TRBJ2-2, the V gene TRBV11-3; tentative D call: TRBD2 (6 bases). V shed 7 bases and J shed 7 bases, with 13 bases lying between them. CDR1 is SGHNT, CDR2 YENEEA, per germline. This CDR3 contains 13 residues. CDR3 sequence (DNA): TGTGCCAGCATGGCCGGGAGTCGCGGGGAGCTGTTTTTT. Protein sequence: CASMAGSRGELFF.

This rearrangement joins TRBV4-2 to TRBJ2-1; a weak D match, TRBD2 (6 bases). Trimming left V 0 bases short and J 15 bases short, with 15 bases between. This CDR3 comprises 13 residues. Germline CDR1 LGHNA, CDR2 YNFKEQ. The CDR3 sequence: CASSQDLAGRTFF. CDR3 nucleotide sequence: TGTGCCAGCAGCCAAGATCTGGCCGGGAGAACGTTCTTC.